This T cell receptor beta chain was captured in a study of blood T cell repertoires in COVID-19. Clones were read by immunoSEQ multiplex PCR, and TCRdb kept only the in-frame ones, dropping some. The table records tens of thousands of clones, 75% to 95% of them present only once. Material for sequencing was peripheral blood. The clonotype was recovered from a human donor with active COVID-19. The donor label of this sample is uncertain.

CDR3 in DNA: TGTGCCAGCAGCGTAGGCAGGGGGCTTACTGAAGCTTTCTTT. This encodes CASSVGRGLTEAFF. The chain has TRBV9 and TRBJ1-1; 8 bases map to TRBD1. Looked up from germline, CDR1 is SGDLS and CDR2 is YYNGEE. CDR3 length: 14 residues. V was pared by 0 bases and J by 5 bases, with 3 bases of the junction left unmatched. The whole variable domain, filled in from reference TRBV9 and TRBJ1-1, reads DSGVTQTPKHLITATGQRVTLRCSPRSGDLSVYWYQQSLDQGLQFLIQYYNGEERAKGNILERFSAQQFPDLHSELNLSSLELGDSALYFCASSVGRGLTEAFFGQGTRLTVV.